Below, 32 T cell receptor beta chains from the same sample are listed, as sequenced in a study of T cells in Graves' hyperthyroidism and ophthalmopathy (dated by TCRdb to between 2017 and 2020). To prepare the library, multiplex PCR was applied. TCRdb shows the sequencer as Illumina HiSeq 2000. The TCR beta CDR3 regions were amplified from the RNA transcripts. A first-round RT-PCR of the TCR CDR3 used the HTBI primer set with the Qiagen OneStep RT-PCR kit. TCRdb handled the public reads itself, with Q25 trimming in fastp and clone calling in MiXCR, and kept productive beta chains. Each CDR3 protein gets just one entry, which takes the most common genes and DNA from the rows behind it. A total of about 680,000 distinct CDR3 sequences appear in this sample, roughly a third of them only once. Roughly 30% of the sample goes to the ten largest clones. The sequenced material came from blood. All receptors derive from a woman aged 40 to 55 with Graves' hyperthyroidism.

This clonotype was seen only a few times. The chain uses TRBV7-9 and TRBJ1-1; 10 nucleotides align to TRBD1. Germline V gene sequence: CDR1 SEHNR, CDR2 FQNEAQ (reference sequence). This CDR3 is 16 amino acids long. V was clipped by 5 bases and J by 0 bases; unmatched bases: 6. The CDR3 loop reads CASSPGTGDMNTEAFF. CDR3 nucleotides: TGTGCCAGCAGCCCAGGGACAGGGGACATGAACACTGAAGCTTTCTTT.

This chain connects TRBV5-4 to TRBJ2-3, with 11 bases lining up with TRBD2. CDR1 is SGHNT and CDR2 is YYREEE in the germline V gene (reference sequence). This CDR3 is 15 amino acids long. The J segment lost 4 bases and the V segment lost 2 bases, leaving 3 bases of the junction unmatched. Here the CDR3 reads CASSFGTSGPDTQYF. The DNA for the CDR3 is TGTGCCAGCAGCTTCGGGACTAGCGGCCCAGATACGCAGTATTTT.

This clonotype was observed at least ten times. V is TRBV20-1 and J is TRBJ2-7, with D possibly matching TRBD2 (6 bases). This CDR3 spans 12 amino acids. Germline CDR1 is DFQATT and CDR2 is SNEGSKA (reference sequence). CDR3 nucleotide sequence: TGCAGCGCCTGGGCGGGAAGCTACGAGCAGTACTTC. It is translated as CSAWAGSYEQYF.

This clonotype was picked up a small number of times. CDR3 in amino acids: CAWSSGQGWQETQYF. CDR3 DNA: TGTGCCTGGAGTTCCGGGCAGGGATGGCAAGAGACCCAGTACTTC. The chain links TRBV30 to TRBJ2-5; tentatively, D is TRBD1 (5 bases). The CDR3 sequence is 15 residues long. V was clipped by 2 bases and J by 2 bases, with 15 bases between them. Germline V gene data show CDR1 as GTSNPN and CDR2 as SVGIG (reference sequence).

Details on this clonotype: A much larger clone sits a single nucleotide away, making a read error possible. V and J are TRBV12-3 or TRBV12-4 and TRBJ1-5, with TRBD1 matching over 8 bases. CDR3 length: 15 amino acids. CDR3 residues: CAGSLSGQANQPQHF. CDR3 nucleotides: TGTGCCGGCAGTTTATCGGGACAGGCCAATCAGCCCCAGCATTTT.

Regarding this clonotype: A much larger clone differs by one base, so this may be a read error. The chain uses TRBV9 and TRBJ1-1; no clear D. V was shortened by 0 bases and J by 3 bases, with 15 bases between the two germline ends. The CDR3 has 16 amino acids. Per germline, CDR1 SGDLS and CDR2 YYNGEE. CDR3: CASSVGPGRLDTEAFF. CDR3 coding DNA: TGTGCCAGCAGCGTAGGCCCCGGACGACTGGACACTGAAGCTTTCTTT.

CDR3 coding DNA: TGTGCCAGCAGCCAAGAGAAGTCAGCGGAGACCCAGTACTTC. It is translated as CASSQEKSAETQYF. The rearrangement uses TRBV7-9 and TRBJ2-5, with D unclear. Deletions cut 5 bases from V and 5 bases from J, with 15 bases between. Germline CDR1 is SEHNR and CDR2 is FQNEAQ (reference sequence). The CDR3 length is 14 residues.

This clonotype turned up a few times. The V gene is TRBV7-9, the J gene TRBJ2-5, with D possibly matching TRBD2 (6 bases). This CDR3 contains 14 residues. Germline-derived CDR1 and CDR2 are SEHNR and FQNEAQ (reference sequence). V was clipped by 4 bases and J by 2 bases, with 11 bases between them. Here the CDR3 reads CASSYPGGQETQYF. CDR3 coding DNA: TGTGCCAGCAGCTACCCCGGAGGGCAAGAGACCCAGTACTTC.

The rearrangement links TRBV7-9 to TRBJ2-7; D possibly corresponds to TRBD2 (7 bases). Deletions cut 1 base from V and 5 bases from J, with 18 bases between. Germline CDR1 and CDR2: SEHNR and FQNEAQ (reference sequence). The CDR3 totals 16 residues. The CDR3 loop reads CASSLELGRGAHEQYF. The CDR3 DNA reads as TGTGCCAGCAGCTTAGAATTGGGACGGGGGGCCCACGAGCAGTACTTC.

This chain joins TRBV10-3 and TRBJ2-6; D is undetermined. The length of the CDR3 is 12 residues. CDR1 ENHRY and CDR2 SYGVKD come from the germline V gene. The V gene lost 5 bases and the J gene lost 6 bases, with 5 bases spanning the gap. CDR3 in DNA: TGTGCCATCAGTTCCGAGGCCAACGTCCTGACTTTC. Amino acids: CAISSEANVLTF.

This clonotype was seen ten or more times. V gene TRBV2 combines with J gene TRBJ1-1, with 10 bases aligning to TRBD1. The CDR3 contains 17 residues. Losses at the gene ends were 7 bases for V and 3 bases for J; bases not matched to a gene: 14. Germline V CDR1 and CDR2: SNHLY, FYNNEI. CDR3 nucleotide sequence: TGTGCCAGCAACTACGGGGACAGGGGAAGTCGGTACACTGAAGCTTTCTTT. It yields the protein CASNYGDRGSRYTEAFF.

This rearrangement joins TRBV10-3 to TRBJ2-2; maybe TRBD2 (5 bases). The CDR3 spans 15 residues. V lost 7 bases and J lost 2, with 14 bases in between. From germline, CDR1 is ENHRY and CDR2 SYGVKD. The CDR3 spells CAITRDTGNTGELFF. The CDR3 nucleotides read TGTGCCATCACGCGTGACACGGGAAACACCGGGGAGCTGTTTTTT.

Comments on this clonotype: This may stem from a read error, because a much larger clone lies one nucleotide away. The chain carries TRBV7-2 and TRBJ1-6; D is possibly TRBD1 (6 bases). Germline V gives CDR1 SGHTA, CDR2 FQGNSA. The V and J ends lost 5 bases and 7 bases respectively, with 12 bases between them. The CDR3 is 14 residues long. This chain's CDR3 is CASSGGAVNSPLHF. For the CDR3, the DNA is TGTGCCAGCAGCGGGGGGGCAGTGAATTCACCCCTCCACTTT.

The chain recombines TRBV6-1 with TRBJ1-1, with D unresolved. The CDR3 length is 15 residues. The ends were cut back, 4 bases at V and 0 bases at J, with 12 bases in the middle. Germline V gene data show CDR1 as MNHNS and CDR2 as SASEGT. The CDR3 sequence: CASSVQDWLNTEAFF. In DNA, the CDR3 is TGTGCCAGCAGTGTCCAGGACTGGCTGAACACTGAAGCTTTCTTT.

The rearrangement links TRBV10-2 to TRBJ1-2, with TRBD1 as a possible D gene (5 bases). CDR1 is WSHSY, CDR2 SAAADI, per germline. CDR3 length: 12 amino acids. Trimming took off 4 bases at V and 7 bases at J, with 10 bases between the two ends. The DNA of the CDR3 is TGCGCCAGCAGTGCGGACAATGCTGGCTACACCTTC. This codes for CASSADNAGYTF.

This clonotype was counted ten times or more. The rearrangement uses TRBV4-3 and TRBJ1-5; TRBD1 is a possible D gene (6 bases). V shed 1 base and J shed 11 bases, with 18 bases lying between them. This CDR3 spans 15 amino acids. From germline, CDR1 is LGHNA and CDR2 YSLEER. This CDR3 is CASSQGTASGLAQHF. In nucleotides, the CDR3 is TGCGCCAGCAGCCAAGGGACAGCCTCTGGGCTAGCCCAGCATTTT.

About this clonotype itself: A read error may produce the germline difference seen at one junction end. The chain links TRBV10-3 to TRBJ2-2; weak D call: TRBD2 (5 bases). The CDR3 contains 19 residues. In germline, CDR1 is ENHRY, CDR2 SYGVKD. CDR3 nucleotides: TGTGCCATCGGTGAGTCGGTTTCAGGACGGGGATTGGCCACCGGGGAGCTGTTTTTT. It translates to CAIGESVSGRGLATGELFF.

This clonotype was seen repeatedly, ten times or more. The chain carries TRBV19 and TRBJ2-7; maybe TRBD1 (6 bases). The CDR3 is 16 residues long. V was trimmed by 4 bases and J by 4 bases, leaving 20 bases between them. The germline CDR1 and CDR2 sequences are LNHDA and SQIVND (reference sequence). The CDR3 sequence is CASSTAGVGTGYEQYF. CDR3 sequence (DNA): TGTGCCAGTAGTACCGCAGGGGTGGGGACGGGGTACGAGCAGTACTTC. Looking up the rest from reference TRBV19 and TRBJ2-7 gives the full variable domain: DGGITQSPKYLFRKEGQNVTLSCEQNLNHDAMYWYRQDPGQGLRLIYYSQIVNDFQKGDIAEGYSVSREKKESFPLTVTSAQKNPTAFYLCASSTAGVGTGYEQYFGPGTRLTVT.

This clonotype appeared a single time. V gene TRBV19 combines with J gene TRBJ1-1; 8 bases line up with TRBD1. After removal of 9 bases from V and 4 bases from J, the junction contained 7 bases not matched to a gene. The V gene's germline CDR1 is LNHDA and CDR2 SQIVND (reference sequence). This CDR3 contains 13 residues. Here the CDR3 DNA reads TGTGCCAGCAGGTCAGGGGGCTCCACTGAAGCTTTCTTT. Its protein product is CASRSGGSTEAFF.

This clonotype was recorded once. This CDR3 is CASSPLDRASYTF. In nucleotides, the CDR3 is TGTGCCAGCAGCCCGCTGGACAGGGCTAGCTACACCTTC. The V and J genes are TRBV7-2 and TRBJ1-2; 8 bases agree with TRBD1. Unmatched junction bases numbered 8, after V lost 5 bases and J lost 9 bases. The CDR3 contains 13 residues. The germline CDR1 and CDR2 sequences are SGHTA and FQGNSA.

The genes are TRBV7-2 and TRBJ2-5, with D possibly TRBD2 on 6 matching bases. Germline loops: CDR1 SGHTA, CDR2 FQGNSA. The CDR3 totals 15 residues. Trimming stripped 1 base from V and 5 bases from J, with 14 bases between. As DNA, the CDR3 is TGTGCCAGCAGCTTAGTACTAGCCTTAGGCGAGACCCAGTACTTC. Its translation: CASSLVLALGETQYF.

In this sample, this clonotype turned up many times. This chain uses TRBV13 with TRBJ1-5; no reliable D call. Between the trimmed V and J ends, which lost 1 base and 7 bases, there was a span of 8 bases. Germline lookup yields CDR1 PRHDT and CDR2 FYEKMQ (reference sequence). CDR3 length: 13 amino acids. CDR3 loop: CASSLALGQPQHF. CDR3 DNA sequence: TGTGCCAGCAGCTTAGCCCTGGGCCAGCCCCAGCATTTT.

For this clonotype: A read error is possible here, since a much larger clone lies one base away. This chain uses TRBV7-9 with TRBJ2-5; no clear D gene. The CDR3 sequence is 12 residues long. Germline CDR1 SEHNR, CDR2 FQNEAQ (reference sequence). The CDR3, as DNA: TGTACCAGCAGCTCGGAGACGGAGACCCAGTACTTC. This gives the protein CTSSSETETQYF.

This clonotype was counted between two and nine times. This rearrangement joins TRBV28 to TRBJ1-1; possible D gene TRBD1, 5 bases. V gave up 5 bases and J gave up 4 bases, with 14 bases separating them. The CDR3 totals 14 residues. Germline V CDR1 and CDR2: MDHEN, SYDVKM. CDR3 residues: CASSGLGVATEAFF. As DNA, the CDR3 is TGTGCCAGCAGTGGACTAGGGGTTGCCACTGAAGCTTTCTTT. Based on the CDR3 plus reference TRBV28 and TRBJ1-1, the full variable domain is DVKVTQSSRYLVKRTGEKVFLECVQDMDHENMFWYRQDPGLGLRLIYFSYDVKMKEKGDIPEGYSVSREKKERFSLILESASTNQTSMYLCASSGLGVATEAFFGQGTRLTVV.

This clonotype has a count of ten or more. This rearrangement joins TRBV4-2 to TRBJ1-2; D is ambiguous. This CDR3 has 14 residues. Germline CDR1 and CDR2: LGHNA and YNFKEQ. V dropped 0 bases and J dropped 4 bases, with 9 bases sitting between them. The CDR3 loop reads CASSQDSGSYGYTF. The CDR3 bases are TGTGCCAGCAGCCAAGATTCCGGGAGCTATGGCTACACCTTC.

This clonotype was picked up a small number of times. This rearrangement joins TRBV28 to TRBJ2-5; either TRBD1 or TRBD2 may supply D (7 bases each). There are 18 residues in the CDR3. The ends were cut back, 2 bases at V and 4 bases at J, with 23 bases in the middle. Germline lookup yields CDR1 MDHEN and CDR2 SYDVKM. The CDR3 DNA reads TGTGCCAGCAGTTTAGACCTTCCGGCAGGGGGAGGGAGAGAGACCCAGTACTTC. It encodes CASSLDLPAGGGRETQYF.

The rearrangement uses TRBV19 and TRBJ1-5; 9 bases align to TRBD1. The V gene's germline CDR1 is LNHDA and CDR2 SQIVND (reference sequence). This CDR3 has 16 residues. With 5 bases clipped from V and 6 bases from J, the junction kept 11 bases outside the gene matches. The CDR3 spells CASSPKGQGGGQPQHF. As DNA, the CDR3 is TGTGCCAGTAGTCCCAAGGGACAGGGTGGTGGTCAGCCCCAGCATTTT. The full variable domain, in which reference TRBV19 and TRBJ1-5 provide the parts outside the CDR3, is DGGITQSPKYLFRKEGQNVTLSCEQNLNHDAMYWYRQDPGQGLRLIYYSQIVNDFQKGDIAEGYSVSREKKESFPLTVTSAQKNPTAFYLCASSPKGQGGGQPQHFGDGTRLSIL.

This clonotype has at least ten counts. V is TRBV2 and J is TRBJ1-6; D remains unclear. Per germline, CDR1 SNHLY and CDR2 FYNNEI. The germline V and J ends were trimmed by 10 bases and 6 bases, with 13 bases remaining between them. The CDR3 extends over 13 amino acids. The CDR3 DNA reads as TGTGCCATCCCCGGCGAGGGTAATTCACCCCTCCACTTT. It translates to CAIPGEGNSPLHF.

This chain uses TRBV29-1 with TRBJ1-4; no reliable D call. V lost 1 base to trimming and J lost 7 bases, with 10 bases between them. From germline, CDR1 is SQVTM and CDR2 ANQGSEA. The CDR3 has 13 residues. This CDR3 reads CSVEAGIGEKLFF. CDR3 nucleotides: TGCAGCGTTGAAGCGGGAATTGGTGAAAAACTGTTTTTT.

This clonotype showed up many times. V and J are TRBV4-1 and TRBJ2-7; D is unresolved. Trimming left V 5 bases short and J 0 bases short, with 11 bases between. CDR1 is MGHRA, CDR2 YSYEKL, per germline. The CDR3 has 14 amino acids. The CDR3 DNA follows: TGCGCCAGCAGCGCGAAAGGTAGCTCCTACGAGCAGTACTTC. It encodes CASSAKGSSYEQYF.

This clonotype was picked up many times. The gene calls are TRBV12-3 or TRBV12-4 and TRBJ1-2; TRBD1 agrees at 10 bases. CDR3 size: 16 residues. Trimming removed 6 bases from V and 4 bases from J; junction bases left unmatched: 11. The CDR3 loop reads CASSPPRDRGVYGYTF. The CDR3 region has the DNA TGTGCCAGCAGCCCCCCCCGGGACAGGGGTGTCTATGGCTACACCTTC.

This chain joins TRBV20-1 and TRBJ1-1; 7 bases align to TRBD1. Germline V gives CDR1 DFQATT, CDR2 SNEGSKA (reference sequence). This CDR3 is built from 14 residues. Trimming cost V 3 bases and J 1 base; bases outside gene matches: 5. The CDR3 reads CSARGTAKNTEAFF. The CDR3 nucleotides are TGCAGTGCTAGGGGGACAGCCAAGAACACTGAAGCTTTCTTT.